The text below deals with one T cell receptor (beta chain). The junction differs from germline at one of its ends, possibly a read error. This sample stems from a study of cytomegalovirus exposure and HLA in healthy donors. This CDR3 contains 12 residues. The V gene's germline CDR1 is MDHEN and CDR2 SYDVKM. Primers: 60 Vbeta forward and 13 Jbeta reverse. Here immunoSEQ multiplex PCR was the method, and the copy in TCRdb shows in-frame clones only, minus some. The sample shows about 140,000 clones, around three quarters of them seen only once. The chain combines TRBV28 with TRBJ1-1; D gene unclear. The sequence was collected from a male donor in good health and CMV-seronegative. The sequencing input was PBMCs. CDR3 region: CASSPVNAEAFF. CDR3 sequence (DNA): TGTGCCAGCAGTCCAGTGAACGCTGAAGCTTTCTTT.